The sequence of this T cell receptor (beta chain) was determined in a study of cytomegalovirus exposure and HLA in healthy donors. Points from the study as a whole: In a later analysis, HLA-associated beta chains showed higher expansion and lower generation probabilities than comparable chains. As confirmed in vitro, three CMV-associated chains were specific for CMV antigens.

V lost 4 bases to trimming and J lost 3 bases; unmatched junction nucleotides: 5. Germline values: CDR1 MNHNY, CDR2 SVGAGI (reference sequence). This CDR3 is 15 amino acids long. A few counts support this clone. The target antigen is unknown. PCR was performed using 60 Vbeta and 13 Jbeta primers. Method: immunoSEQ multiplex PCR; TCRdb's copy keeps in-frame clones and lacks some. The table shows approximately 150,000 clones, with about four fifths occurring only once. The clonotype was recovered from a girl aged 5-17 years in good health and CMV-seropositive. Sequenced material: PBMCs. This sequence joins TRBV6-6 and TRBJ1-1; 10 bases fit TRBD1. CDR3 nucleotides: TGTGCCAGCAGTTCTTCTGGACAGGGGGACACTGAAGCTTTCTTT. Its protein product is CASSSSGQGDTEAFF.